The rows below give T cell receptor beta chains drawn from one sample of a study of T cell responses to AZD1222 COVID-19 vaccine. TCRdb's copy holds only in-frame clones and misses some; the assay was immunoSEQ multiplex PCR. The sample includes about 98,000 clones, 85% to 90% of them seen just once. Sequences were derived from peripheral blood, sampled on day 0 of AZD1222 vaccination. These receptors came from an adult in good health. CDR3s include the opening cysteine and the closing phenylalanine or tryptophan. A D gene is named only where the DNA matches it firmly. Some rows have no size entry. The others give once, few or many, or a class for an expanded clone.

cdr3_nt,cdr3_aa,v_call,clone_size,j_call,d_call
TGTGCCACCGCAGCGGGAGGGGGTCTAAATGAGCAGTTCTTC,CATAAGGGLNEQFF,TRBV11-2,.,TRBJ2-1,TRBD2
TGTGCCAGCAGCTTTGATGCCAGGGGGCGTGGTAACTATGGCTACACCTTC,CASSFDARGRGNYGYTF,TRBV5-6,.,TRBJ1-2,TRBD1
TGTGCCAGCTCACCAGGGCAGGCGGAGGAGCAGTACTTC,CASSPGQAEEQYF,TRBV18,.,TRBJ2-7,.
TGTGCCAGCAGCTTATCGGCTAGCGGGAGGAGTACGGGCGAGCAGTACTTC,CASSLSASGRSTGEQYF,TRBV11-2,.,TRBJ2-7,TRBD2
TGTGCCATCAGGGGGACAGGCTCTGGAAACACCATATATTTT,CAIRGTGSGNTIYF,TRBV10-3,.,TRBJ1-3,TRBD1
TGCGCCAGCAGCTTACAGGTGGGACAGGGCGACTATGGCTACACCTTC,CASSLQVGQGDYGYTF,TRBV5-1,.,TRBJ1-2,TRBD1
TGTGCCAGCAGTTTACACGGGACAGGGGGCCGGGAGCTGTTTTTT,CASSLHGTGGRELFF,TRBV28,.,TRBJ2-2,TRBD1
TGTGCCAGCAGGAAACAGGGGAGGACCTACGAGCAGTACTTC,CASRKQGRTYEQYF,TRBV28,.,TRBJ2-7,.
TGTGCCAGCAGTGAACCCGGGACAGGGGGCGTGTACAATGAGCAGTTCTTC,CASSEPGTGGVYNEQFF,TRBV6-1,.,TRBJ2-1,TRBD1
TGTGCCAGCAGTGTTGGCGGGTACTCCTACGAGCAGTACTTC,CASSVGGYSYEQYF,TRBV2,.,TRBJ2-7,.
TGTGCCAGCAGCTGGGGCAGGGCCAACACTGAAGCTTTCTTT,CASSWGRANTEAFF,TRBV7-2,.,TRBJ1-1,.
TGCGCCAGCAGCTTGGGTCCAGCTGGAAATTCACCCCTCCACTTT,CASSLGPAGNSPLHF,TRBV5-1,.,TRBJ1-6,.
TGTGCCAGCGCCCCCCGGGACCTACTTCGGGACTATGGCTACACCTTC,CASAPRDLLRDYGYTF,TRBV7-9,.,TRBJ1-2,.
TGTGCCAGCAGCTTAGCCCCGACAGGGAAGATCGCCGGGGAGCTGTTTTTT,CASSLAPTGKIAGELFF,TRBV7-2,.,TRBJ2-2,TRBD1
TGTGCCAGCAGCCTCCCGACCGGAAACACCATATATTTT,CASSLPTGNTIYF,TRBV3-1/TRBV3-2,.,TRBJ1-3,.
TGTGCCAGCAAACAAGCAACTAATGAAAAACTGTTTTTT,CASKQATNEKLFF,TRBV2,.,TRBJ1-4,.
TGTGCCAGTAGTATTCCCGGGGGTGAGCCCCAGCATTTT,CASSIPGGEPQHF,TRBV19,few,TRBJ1-5,.
TGTGCCAGCAGTCCGGGAAGCAATCAGCCCCAGCATTTT,CASSPGSNQPQHF,TRBV28,.,TRBJ1-5,.
TGTGCCAGCGGAAACCAGGGAGAACTCACTGAAGCTTTCTTT,CASGNQGELTEAFF,TRBV2,.,TRBJ1-1,.
TGTGCCAGCAGCCCCGGAGTCTCAAGCAATCAGCCCCAGCATTTT,CASSPGVSSNQPQHF,TRBV6-5,many,TRBJ1-5,.
TGCGCCAGCAGCCAAGTGGGACAGACCTATGAAAAACTGTTTTTT,CASSQVGQTYEKLFF,TRBV4-1,.,TRBJ1-4,TRBD1
TGCGCCAGCAGTCAATCGGGGTTAGGGTACCAAGAGACCCAGTACTTC,CASSQSGLGYQETQYF,TRBV23-1,.,TRBJ2-5,.
TGTGCCAGCAGAAAAGGCAGGGATAGGACCTACGAGCAGTACTTC,CASRKGRDRTYEQYF,TRBV6-5,.,TRBJ2-7,.
TGTGCCAGCAGCTCCAAAAACAGGGCCCGTACCTACGAGCAGTACTTC,CASSSKNRARTYEQYF,TRBV7-2,.,TRBJ2-7,.
TGTGCCAGCAGACCCGGGACACCATACAATGAGCAGTTCTTC,CASRPGTPYNEQFF,TRBV28,.,TRBJ2-1,.
TGTGCCAGCTCATCAAAACAGAGCACCGGGGAGCTGTTTTTT,CASSSKQSTGELFF,TRBV18,.,TRBJ2-2,.
TGTGCCAGCAGTTCCAGGACTAGCTCCCTGGGCGGGGAGCTGTTTTTT,CASSSRTSSLGGELFF,TRBV6-5,.,TRBJ2-2,TRBD2
TGTGCCAGTAAGAGGCAGGGCAAGAACTATGGCTACACCTTC,CASKRQGKNYGYTF,TRBV19,.,TRBJ1-2,.
TGCAGCGTTGTTTTGCCGGGCGATGAGCAGTTCTTC,CSVVLPGDEQFF,TRBV29-1,.,TRBJ2-1,.
TGCAGCGTTGAATTGGGGCTAACTGAAGCTTTCTTT,CSVELGLTEAFF,TRBV29-1,.,TRBJ1-1,.
TGTGCCAGCACCAAAGTCGAGGACACTGAAGCTTTCTTT,CASTKVEDTEAFF,TRBV7-2,.,TRBJ1-1,.
TGTGCCAGCGCACGGGGGGCGGGGATCACAGATACGCAGTATTTT,CASARGAGITDTQYF,TRBV5-6,.,TRBJ2-3,.
TGTGCCAGCAGTGAAGTGGACCGTTCTAGCAATCAGCCCCAGCATTTT,CASSEVDRSSNQPQHF,TRBV2,.,TRBJ1-5,.
TGTGCCAGCAGTGACGGCAACCCAGCCTACGAGCAGTACTTC,CASSDGNPAYEQYF,TRBV2,.,TRBJ2-7,.
TGTGCCAGCTCACCACCGTTAGGGTCGGATTCACCCCTCCACTTT,CASSPPLGSDSPLHF,TRBV18,.,TRBJ1-6,.
TGCGCCAGCAGCTTGGACTTACAGGGGGCTGGAAACACCATATATTTT,CASSLDLQGAGNTIYF,TRBV5-1,.,TRBJ1-3,TRBD1
TGTGCCAGCAGCTTAGCCGCGTTGGGGGGGTGGGCTTTCTTT,CASSLAALGGWAFF,TRBV7-2,.,TRBJ1-1,.
TGTGCCAGCAGCCTTCGGACCCCCAGGAAGCCCCAGCATTTT,CASSLRTPRKPQHF,TRBV28,.,TRBJ1-5,.
TGTGCCAGCAGCTTGAGTTCAAGCACAGATACGCAGTATTTT,CASSLSSSTDTQYF,TRBV7-2,.,TRBJ2-3,.
TGTGCCAGTAGTACCGCCGGGACAGGGGTCAACACCATATATTTT,CASSTAGTGVNTIYF,TRBV19,.,TRBJ1-3,TRBD1
TGTGCCAGCAGCTCGGGAGGGGGCGGGTTCGATCAGCCCCAGCATTTT,CASSSGGGGFDQPQHF,TRBV5-4,.,TRBJ1-5,TRBD1
TGTGCCAGCAGCTTCCGGACGGATCAGCCCCAGCATTTT,CASSFRTDQPQHF,TRBV7-8,.,TRBJ1-5,.
TGTGCCATCAGTGGAAGGGGGGATGGCAGGGGGTACGAGCAGTACTTC,CAISGRGDGRGYEQYF,TRBV10-3,.,TRBJ2-7,.
TGTGCCAGCAGCTTTACAGGGGCCCCAGGGTATGGATATAATTCACCCCTCCACTTT,CASSFTGAPGYGYNSPLHF,TRBV5-4,.,TRBJ1-6,TRBD1
TGTGCCAGTAGGCCCTCCCTCCTCCGGGAGCTGTTTTTT,CASRPSLLRELFF,TRBV19,.,TRBJ2-2,.
TGTGCCAGCAGCTTGGCGCTGACTAGCGGGAGGGAATACGAGCAGTACTTC,CASSLALTSGREYEQYF,TRBV5-4,.,TRBJ2-7,TRBD2